One and the same sample provided the 2 T cell receptor beta chains below, sequenced in a study of Graves' ophthalmopathy and Graves' hyperthyroidism. Beta-chain TCR CDR3 regions were amplified from RNA transcripts. Second-round multiplex PCR came after a first-round RT-PCR that employed HTBI primers. A single record per CDR3 protein comes from TCRdb applying MiXCR to the multiplex PCR reads. In the table there are about 1.1 million distinct CDR3 sequences, about 35% of which are singletons. Material for sequencing was peripheral blood or thyroid tissue (not recorded which). These receptors came from an adult man with Graves' hyperthyroidism.

Concerning this clonotype: Being one base from a much bigger clone, this may be a read error. This chain links TRBV7-2 with TRBJ2-7, with D perhaps being TRBD1 or TRBD2 (6 bases each). V lost 5 bases, J lost 5 bases, and 16 bases lay in between. Germline lookup yields CDR1 SGHTA and CDR2 FQGNSA. The CDR3 is 14 amino acids. The CDR3 nucleotides read TGTGCCAGCAGCCTAGGGGACGGGGGCCACGAGCAGTACTTC. It is translated as CASSLGDGGHEQYF.

This clonotype has a handful of counts. One junction end does not reproduce the germline sequence, and a read error may be involved. This chain joins TRBV10-3 and TRBJ2-7; either TRBD1 or TRBD2 may fit D (7 bases each). Germline-derived CDR1 and CDR2 are ENHRY and SYGVKD. This CDR3 is 16 amino acids long. CDR3 coding DNA: TGTGCCAGCAGTTACAGGGGCGAGCGGGGCCCCTACGAGCAGTACTTC. It is translated as CASSYRGERGPYEQYF.